This TCR beta chain was sequenced for a study of T cell changes during pregnancy in multiple sclerosis. Trimming at V came to 6 bases and at J to 2 bases, leaving 10 bases not matched to a gene. Germline V lookup: CDR1 KGHSH, CDR2 LQKENI. CDR3 length: 17 amino acids. The method was immunoSEQ multiplex PCR; TCRdb's version includes in-frame clones alone and lacks a portion of them. The data show around 50,000 clones, with 80% to 90% seen just once and more than 7.5% held by the top ten. The chain carries TRBV18 and TRBJ2-3, with 11 bases that match TRBD2. The sequencing used CD8+ T cells from peripheral blood mononuclear cells, collected in the second trimester of pregnancy. The receptor was isolated from a female donor with multiple sclerosis, enrolled in a pregnancy study. CDR3 sequence reads: CASSPTSGTLFTDTQYF. In DNA form, the CDR3 reads TGTGCCAGCTCTCCGACTAGCGGGACCCTTTTCACAGATACGCAGTATTTT.